Each of the 4 T cell receptor beta chains below was sequenced from the same sample in a study of T cell clonotyping in hematopoietic cell transplantation. The assay was immunoSEQ multiplex PCR, and TCRdb's table has in-frame clones only and misses some. The data contain some 29,000 clones, about 93% of them seen just once; the ten biggest clones take up about 10%. The source was PBMCs, collected 100 days after allogeneic stem cell transplant. These receptors were collected from a female patient between 50 and 59 years old who had an allogeneic stem cell transplant from a related donor, so the T cells may come from the graft donor. Some clones in this sample may be carry-over from other donors' samples.

This clone was counted a single time. The chain employs TRBV9 and TRBJ1-6; D is unclear. The V end lost 6 bases, the J end lost 7 bases, and 17 bases lay between the germline ends. The CDR3 contains 15 residues. Germline V CDR1 and CDR2: SGDLS, YYNGEE. Written as DNA, the CDR3 is TGTGCCAGCACCGTGTCGTTGAGTGGGAATTCACCCCTCCACTTT. Translating it yields CASTVSLSGNSPLHF.

The chain employs TRBV4-3 and TRBJ1-2, with D perhaps matching TRBD1 (5 bases). The germline gives CDR1 LGHNA, CDR2 YSLEER. CDR3 size: 15 residues. Trimming removed 5 bases from V and 4 bases from J, with 17 bases in between. The DNA of the CDR3 is TGCGCCAGCAGCGCCGGTGCAGGGCTCACCTATGGCTACACCTTC. This gives the protein CASSAGAGLTYGYTF.

The J gene is TRBJ2-1, the V gene TRBV7-9, with 11 bases identical to TRBD2. CDR1 SEHNR and CDR2 FQNEAQ come from the germline V gene (reference sequence). Trimming took 2 bases from V and 7 from J; bases not matched to a gene: 13. CDR3 length: 18 residues. CDR3 region: CASSLPPRLAGSKNEQFF. CDR3 DNA sequence: TGTGCCAGCAGCTTACCCCCACGACTAGCGGGGTCTAAAAATGAGCAGTTCTTC. Full variable domain (remainder filled in from reference TRBV7-9 and TRBJ2-1): DTGVSQNPRHKITKRGQNVTFRCDPISEHNRLYWYRQTLGQGPEFLTYFQNEAQLEKSRLLSDRFSAERPKGSFSTLEIQRTEQGDSAMYLCASSLPPRLAGSKNEQFFGPGTRLTVL.

This clone was seen a handful of times. The genes are TRBV6-4 and TRBJ2-1; D assignment may be TRBD1 or TRBD2 (5 bases each). CDR3 size: 12 residues. Germline values: CDR1 MRHNA, CDR2 SNTAGT. The V end lost 1 base, the J end lost 11 bases, and 9 bases lay between the germline ends. The DNA of the CDR3 is TGTGCCAGCAGTGACTTGGGGGTACAGCAGTTCTTC. Its protein product is CASSDLGVQQFF.